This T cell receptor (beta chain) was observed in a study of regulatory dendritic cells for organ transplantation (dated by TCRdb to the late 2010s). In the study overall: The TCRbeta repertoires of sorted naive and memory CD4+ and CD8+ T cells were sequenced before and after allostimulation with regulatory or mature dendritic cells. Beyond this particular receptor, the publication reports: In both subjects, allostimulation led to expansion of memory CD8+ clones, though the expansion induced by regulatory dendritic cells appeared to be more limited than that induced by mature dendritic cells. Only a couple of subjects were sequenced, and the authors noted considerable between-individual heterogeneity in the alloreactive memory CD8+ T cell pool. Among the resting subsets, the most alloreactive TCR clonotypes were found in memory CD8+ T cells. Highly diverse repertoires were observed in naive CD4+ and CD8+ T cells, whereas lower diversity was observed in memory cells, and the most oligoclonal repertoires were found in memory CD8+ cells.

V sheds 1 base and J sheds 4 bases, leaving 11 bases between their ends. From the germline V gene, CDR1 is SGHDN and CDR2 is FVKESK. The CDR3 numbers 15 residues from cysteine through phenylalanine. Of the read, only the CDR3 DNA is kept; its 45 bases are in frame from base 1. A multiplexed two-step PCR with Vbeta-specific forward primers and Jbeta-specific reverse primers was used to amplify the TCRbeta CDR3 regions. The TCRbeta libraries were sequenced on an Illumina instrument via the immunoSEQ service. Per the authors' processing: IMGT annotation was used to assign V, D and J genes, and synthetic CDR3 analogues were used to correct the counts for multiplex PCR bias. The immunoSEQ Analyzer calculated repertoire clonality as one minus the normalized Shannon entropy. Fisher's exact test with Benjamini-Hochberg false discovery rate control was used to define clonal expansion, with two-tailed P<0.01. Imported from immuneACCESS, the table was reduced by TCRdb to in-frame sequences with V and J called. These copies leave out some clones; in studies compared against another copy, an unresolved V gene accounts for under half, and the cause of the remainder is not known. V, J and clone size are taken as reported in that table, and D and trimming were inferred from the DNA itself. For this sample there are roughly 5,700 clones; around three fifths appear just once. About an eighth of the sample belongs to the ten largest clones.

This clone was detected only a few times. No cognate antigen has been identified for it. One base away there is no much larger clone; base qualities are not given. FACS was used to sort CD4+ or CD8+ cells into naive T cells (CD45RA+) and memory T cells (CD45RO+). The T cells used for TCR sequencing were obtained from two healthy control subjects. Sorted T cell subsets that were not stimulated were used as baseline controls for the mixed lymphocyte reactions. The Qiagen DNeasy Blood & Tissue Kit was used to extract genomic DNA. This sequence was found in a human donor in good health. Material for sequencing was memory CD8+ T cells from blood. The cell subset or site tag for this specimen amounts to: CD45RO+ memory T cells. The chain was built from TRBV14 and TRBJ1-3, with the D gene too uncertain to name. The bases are TGTGCCAGCAGCCAAGTGGTGGAGTACGGAAACACCATATATTTT. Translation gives CASSQVVEYGNTIYF.